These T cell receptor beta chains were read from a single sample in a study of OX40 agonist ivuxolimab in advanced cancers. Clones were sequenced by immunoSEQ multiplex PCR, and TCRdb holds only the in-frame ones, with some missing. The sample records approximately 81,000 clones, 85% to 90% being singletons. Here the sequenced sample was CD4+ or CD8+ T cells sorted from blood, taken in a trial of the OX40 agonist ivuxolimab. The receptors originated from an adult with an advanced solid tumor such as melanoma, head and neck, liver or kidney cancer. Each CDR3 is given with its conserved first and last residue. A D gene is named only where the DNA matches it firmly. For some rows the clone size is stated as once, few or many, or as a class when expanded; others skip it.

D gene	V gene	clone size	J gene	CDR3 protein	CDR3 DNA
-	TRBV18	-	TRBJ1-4	CASSRATNEKLFF	TGTGCCAGCTCCCGGGCAACTAATGAAAAACTGTTTTTT
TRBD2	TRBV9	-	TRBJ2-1	CASSAGLAGNNEQFF	TGTGCCAGCAGCGCCGGACTAGCGGGGAACAATGAGCAGTTCTTC
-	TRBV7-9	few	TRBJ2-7	CASSLASGQGFYEQYF	TGTGCCAGCAGCTTAGCGAGTGGGCAGGGTTTCTACGAGCAGTACTTC
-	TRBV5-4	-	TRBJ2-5	CASSRTPGPEETQYF	TGTGCCAGCAGTCGGACACCGGGGCCAGAGGAGACCCAGTACTTC
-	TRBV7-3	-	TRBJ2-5	CASSLSSPGSSGETQYF	TGTGCCAGCAGCTTAAGTTCCCCCGGAAGCTCCGGAGAGACCCAGTACTTC
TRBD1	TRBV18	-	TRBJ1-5	CASSPAQGSNQPQHF	TGTGCCAGCTCACCAGCACAGGGGAGCAATCAGCCCCAGCATTTT
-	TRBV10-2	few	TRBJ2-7	CASSRSGAGEQYF	TGCGCCAGCTCGCGATCCGGGGCGGGCGAGCAGTACTTC
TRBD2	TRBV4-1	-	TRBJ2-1	CASSQEVLVGGKSEQFF	TGCGCCAGCAGCCAAGAAGTACTAGTGGGGGGGAAGAGTGAGCAGTTCTTC
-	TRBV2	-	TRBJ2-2	CASSGTARTGELFF	TGTGCCAGCAGCGGGACCGCTCGGACCGGGGAGCTGTTTTTT
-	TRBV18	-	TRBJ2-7	CASSPPSDDRQYF	TGTGCCAGCTCACCACCGAGCGACGATAGGCAGTACTTC
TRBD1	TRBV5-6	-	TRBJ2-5	CASSSTGTGREQETQYF	TGTGCCAGCAGCTCTACCGGGACAGGGCGGGAGCAAGAGACCCAGTACTTC
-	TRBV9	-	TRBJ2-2	CASSRTRGVTTGELFF	TGTGCCAGCAGCCGCACGAGGGGCGTGACTACCGGGGAGCTGTTTTTT
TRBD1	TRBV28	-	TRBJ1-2	CASNQIDRDYGYTF	TGTGCCAGCAATCAAATAGACAGGGACTATGGCTACACCTTC
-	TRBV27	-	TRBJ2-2	CASSSRTETNTGELFF	TGTGCCAGCAGTTCCAGGACAGAAACGAACACCGGGGAGCTGTTTTTT
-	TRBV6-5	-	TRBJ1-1	CASSQLMNTEAFF	TGTGCCAGCAGCCAGCTCATGAACACTGAAGCTTTCTTT
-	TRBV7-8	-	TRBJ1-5	CASSLASSNQPQHF	TGTGCCAGCAGCTTAGCCTCGAGCAATCAGCCCCAGCATTTT
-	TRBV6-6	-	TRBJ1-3	CASIRAGISGNTIYF	TGTGCCAGCATTAGGGCGGGTATCTCTGGAAACACCATATATTTT
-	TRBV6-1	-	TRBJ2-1	CASSEAFMGGLYNEQFF	TGTGCCAGCAGTGAAGCCTTCATGGGGGGGCTCTACAATGAGCAGTTCTTC
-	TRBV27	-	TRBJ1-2	CASSFSAGYGYTF	TGTGCCAGCAGTTTTAGCGCGGGGTATGGCTACACCTTC
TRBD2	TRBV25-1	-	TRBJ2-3	CASSDSGDSTDTQYF	TGTGCCAGCAGTGATAGCGGGGATAGCACAGATACGCAGTATTTT
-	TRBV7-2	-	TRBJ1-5	CASSLRDQPQHF	TGTGCCAGCAGCTTACGGGACCAGCCCCAGCATTTT
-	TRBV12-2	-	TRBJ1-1	CASLSLGCRKATAAWGAFF	TGTGCAAGTCTCTCCCTAGGGTGTAGAAAAGCCACTGCGGCTTGGGGGGCTTTCTTT
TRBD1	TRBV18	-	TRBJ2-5	CASSPIGTGQETQYF	TGTGCCAGCTCACCGATCGGGACAGGGCAAGAGACCCAGTACTTC
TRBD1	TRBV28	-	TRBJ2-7	CASSLRAGGLHEQYF	TGTGCCAGCAGTTTAAGGGCAGGGGGCTTGCACGAGCAGTACTTC
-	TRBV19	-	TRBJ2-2	CASSIDSHTGELFF	TGTGCCAGTAGTATAGACTCGCACACCGGGGAGCTGTTTTTT
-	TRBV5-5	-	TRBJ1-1	CASSSLTGNLKAFF	TGTGCCAGCAGCAGCCTCACAGGGAATTTAAAAGCTTTCTTT
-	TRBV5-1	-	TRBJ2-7	CASSLVSSYEQYF	TGCGCCAGCAGCTTGGTGTCCTCTTACGAGCAGTACTTC
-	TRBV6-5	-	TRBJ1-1	CASSTPGGISTEAFF	TGTGCCAGCAGTACCCCGGGGGGCATCAGCACTGAAGCTTTCTTT
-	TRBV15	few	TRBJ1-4	CATSRASRGEKLFF	TGTGCCACCAGCAGAGCCTCTCGCGGAGAAAAACTGTTTTTT
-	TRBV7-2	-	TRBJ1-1	CASSLDGNGNTEAFF	TGTGCCAGCAGCTTAGATGGAAACGGGAACACTGAAGCTTTCTTT
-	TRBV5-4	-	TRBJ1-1	CASSRGGSNTEAFF	TGTGCCAGCTCCCGGGGGGGATCTAACACTGAAGCTTTCTTT
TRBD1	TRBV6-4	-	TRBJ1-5	CASSDPGQGARDQPQHF	TGTGCCAGCAGTGATCCGGGACAGGGGGCTCGTGATCAGCCCCAGCATTTT
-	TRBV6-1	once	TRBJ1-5	CASSSFQPQHF	TGTGCCAGCAGTTCGTTCCAGCCCCAGCATTTT
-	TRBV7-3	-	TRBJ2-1	CASSVRAVRVLDPGSDEQFF	TGTGCCAGCAGCGTACGGGCCGTACGGGTACTGGACCCGGGGAGCGATGAGCAGTTCTTC
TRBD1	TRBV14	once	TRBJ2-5	CASSPGQGSQETQYF	TGTGCCAGCAGCCCGGGACAGGGCTCTCAAGAGACCCAGTACTTC
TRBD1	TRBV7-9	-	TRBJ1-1	CASSLAPGRGYTEAFF	TGTGCCAGCAGCTTAGCCCCTGGCAGGGGGTACACTGAAGCTTTCTTT
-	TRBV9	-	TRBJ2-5	CASSVAGPQTLQETQYF	TGTGCCAGCAGCGTAGCGGGACCCCAAACCCTTCAAGAGACCCAGTACTTC
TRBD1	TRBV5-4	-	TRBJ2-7	CASSIRTGGYEQYF	TGTGCCAGCAGTATCCGGACAGGGGGCTACGAGCAGTACTTC
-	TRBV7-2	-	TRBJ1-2	CASSLGREGNGYTF	TGTGCCAGCAGCTTAGGAAGGGAGGGCAATGGCTACACCTTC
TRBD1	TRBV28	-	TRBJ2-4	CASSLRVDRGYIQYF	TGCGCCAGCAGTTTAAGGGTGGACAGGGGTTACATTCAGTACTTC
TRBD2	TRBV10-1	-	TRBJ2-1	CASSDGLGIHNEQFF	TGCGCCAGCAGTGACGGACTAGGAATCCACAATGAGCAGTTCTTC
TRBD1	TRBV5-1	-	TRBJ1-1	CASSLVRGYTEAFF	TGCGCCAGCAGCTTAGTCAGGGGGTACACTGAAGCTTTCTTT
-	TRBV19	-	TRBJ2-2	CASSRSTAGELFF	TGTGCCAGTAGTAGGTCGACAGCCGGGGAGCTGTTTTTT
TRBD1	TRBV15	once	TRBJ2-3	CATSSPTGTGVSTDTQYF	TGTGCCACCAGCAGTCCTACAGGGACAGGGGTTAGCACAGATACGCAGTATTTT
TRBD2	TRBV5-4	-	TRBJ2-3	CASSPGLVGAVTDTQYF	TGTGCCAGCAGCCCGGGACTAGTGGGGGCCGTCACAGATACGCAGTATTTT
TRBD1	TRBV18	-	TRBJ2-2	CASSQTTGDTGELFF	TGTGCCAGCTCACAAACGACAGGGGACACCGGGGAGCTGTTTTTT
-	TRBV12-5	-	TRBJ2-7	CASGSDTALGVQYF	TGTGCTAGTGGTTCGGACACGGCGTTGGGCGTGCAGTACTTC
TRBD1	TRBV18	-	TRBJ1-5	CASSGGTGHQPQHF	TGTGCCAGCTCCGGAGGGACAGGGCATCAGCCCCAGCATTTT
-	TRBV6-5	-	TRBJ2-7	CASIPGPIYEQYF	TGTGCCAGCATCCCGGGCCCCATCTACGAGCAGTACTTC
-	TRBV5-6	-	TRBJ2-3	CASSARRDTQYF	TGTGCCAGCAGCGCCCGAAGAGATACGCAGTATTTT